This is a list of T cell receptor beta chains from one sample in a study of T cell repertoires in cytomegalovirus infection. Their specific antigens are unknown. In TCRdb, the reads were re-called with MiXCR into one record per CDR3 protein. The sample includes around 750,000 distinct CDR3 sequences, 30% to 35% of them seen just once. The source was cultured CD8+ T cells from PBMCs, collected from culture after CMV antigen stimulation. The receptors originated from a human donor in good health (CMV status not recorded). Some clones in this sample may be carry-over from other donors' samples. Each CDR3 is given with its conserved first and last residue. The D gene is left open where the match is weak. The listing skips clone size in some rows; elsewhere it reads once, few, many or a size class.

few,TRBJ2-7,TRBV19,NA,TGTGCCACCACCCCCCGGGGCAGGCCCTACGAGCAGTACTTC,CATTPRGRPYEQYF
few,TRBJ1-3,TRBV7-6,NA,TGTGCCAGCAGCTACGGACCCACCATATATTTT,CASSYGPTIYF
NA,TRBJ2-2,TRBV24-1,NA,TGTGCCACCAGTGATCCAAGGGGGTACACCGGGGAGCTGTTTTTT,CATSDPRGYTGELFF
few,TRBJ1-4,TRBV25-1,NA,TGTGCCAGCAGAGTTGACAGGTTCCTGTTTTTT,CASRVDRFLFF
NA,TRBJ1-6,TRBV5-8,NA,TGTGCCAGCAGCTCCGGGGGGGCGAATTCACCCCTCCACTTT,CASSSGGANSPLHF
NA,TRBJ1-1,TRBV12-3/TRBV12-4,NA,TGTGCCAGCAGTTCCCTCGAGTACACTGAAGCTTTCTTT,CASSSLEYTEAFF
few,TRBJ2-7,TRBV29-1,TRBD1,TGCAGCGTTTTGAAGGGGGCAGGGTACGAGCAGTACTTC,CSVLKGAGYEQYF
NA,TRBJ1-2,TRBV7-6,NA,TGTGCCAGCAGCTTGGGGACGGCTCTCGGTGGCTACACCTTC,CASSLGTALGGYTF
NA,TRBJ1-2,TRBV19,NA,TGTGCCAGTAGTATGGTCTACCCGGGACAACTGAATGGCTACACCTTC,CASSMVYPGQLNGYTF
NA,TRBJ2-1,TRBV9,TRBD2,TGTGCCAGCAGCGCCCCACTAGCGGGGGGGCCAGATGAGCAGTTCTTC,CASSAPLAGGPDEQFF
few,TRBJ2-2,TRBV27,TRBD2,TGTGCCAGCAGGACCGGGACTAGTAGGTTCGGGGAGCTGTTTTTT,CASRTGTSRFGELFF
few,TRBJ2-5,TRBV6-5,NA,TGTGCCAGCCATACAGACCAAGAGACCCAGTACTTC,CASHTDQETQYF
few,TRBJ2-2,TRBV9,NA,TGTGCCAGCAGCGAGGGGGGGGACCGGCACGGGGAGCTGTTTTTT,CASSEGGDRHGELFF
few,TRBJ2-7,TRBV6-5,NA,TGTGCCAGCAGTTACTCGGGGGGGCACGAGCAGTACTTC,CASSYSGGHEQYF
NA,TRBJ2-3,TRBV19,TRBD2,TGTGCCAGTAGTGTGCAGCGGGGGAAGATCACAGATACGCAGTATTTT,CASSVQRGKITDTQYF
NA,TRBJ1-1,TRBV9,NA,TGTGCCAGCAGCGTAGACGGGGGGGCACCTGAAGCTTTCTTT,CASSVDGGAPEAFF
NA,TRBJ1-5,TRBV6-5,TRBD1,TGTGCCAGCAGTTCGACAGGGTCTCAGCCCCAGCATTTT,CASSSTGSQPQHF
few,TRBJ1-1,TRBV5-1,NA,TGCGCCAGCAGCTTGATGGACACTGAAGCTTTCTTT,CASSLMDTEAFF
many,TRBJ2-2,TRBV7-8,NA,TGTGCCAGCAGCTTAGCGAACGCCGGGGAGCTGTTTTTT,CASSLANAGELFF
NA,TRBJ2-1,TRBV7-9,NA,TGTGCCAGCAGCTCCCCAGGGGCTCGAGAGCAGTTCTTC,CASSSPGAREQFF
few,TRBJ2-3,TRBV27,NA,TGTGCCAGCAGTGATGGGGCGAGGACGCAGTATTTT,CASSDGARTQYF
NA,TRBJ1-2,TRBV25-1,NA,TGTGCCAGCAGTGGTCGGGCAGGGTGGAATGGTGGCTACACCTTC,CASSGRAGWNGGYTF
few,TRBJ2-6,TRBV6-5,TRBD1,TGTGCCAGCAGTGGACCCTTGACAGGGGCCTTCTCTGGGGCCAACGTCCTGACTTTC,CASSGPLTGAFSGANVLTF
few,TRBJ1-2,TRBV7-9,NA,TGTGCCAGCAGCTTTACGGAGGGAAGGCTTGGCTACACCTTC,CASSFTEGRLGYTF
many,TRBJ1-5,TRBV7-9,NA,TGTGCCAGCAGCCGGGGCGGGGTGGGGCAGCCCCAGCATTTT,CASSRGGVGQPQHF
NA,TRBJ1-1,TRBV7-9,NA,TGTGCCAGCAGCTGGTCCGACAGGATAGATGAAGCTTTCTTT,CASSWSDRIDEAFF
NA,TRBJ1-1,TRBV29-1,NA,TGCAGCGTTGAAGAGAGTGGGTATACTTTCTTT,CSVEESGYTFF
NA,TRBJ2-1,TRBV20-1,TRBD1,TGCAGTGCTAGACCCTTTCGGGACAGGGCGGAACATGAGCAGTTCTTC,CSARPFRDRAEHEQFF
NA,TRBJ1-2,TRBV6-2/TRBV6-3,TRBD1,TGTGCCAGCAGTTCCGGGACAGGGGTTCTCAACTATGGCTACACCTTC,CASSSGTGVLNYGYTF
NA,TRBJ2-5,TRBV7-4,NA,TGTGCCAGCAGCTCAGCGGAGGGGCGGGAGACCCAGTACTTC,CASSSAEGRETQYF
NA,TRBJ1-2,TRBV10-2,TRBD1,TGCGCCACTCTCCGGGACAGGGGGATCTATGGCTACACCTTC,CATLRDRGIYGYTF
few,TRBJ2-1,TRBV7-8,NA,TGTGCCAGCAGCCCACTACAGGTGAATGAGCAGTTCTTC,CASSPLQVNEQFF
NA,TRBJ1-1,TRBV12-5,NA,TGTGCTAGTGGTTTGGTTTCGAACACTGAAGCTTTCTTT,CASGLVSNTEAFF
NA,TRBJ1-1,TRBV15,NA,TGTGCCACCAGCAGAGATAGCGACACTGAAGCTTTCTTT,CATSRDSDTEAFF
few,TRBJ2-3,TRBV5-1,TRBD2,TGCGCCAGCAGCCGGTCGCCTAGCGGAGCTAGCACAGATACGCAGTATTTT,CASSRSPSGASTDTQYF
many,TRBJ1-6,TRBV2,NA,TGTGCCAGCGGGGGTTCACCCCTCCACTTT,CASGGSPLHF
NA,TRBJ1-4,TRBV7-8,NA,TGTGCCAGCAGCCCACGGGAACAAAAACTGTTTTTT,CASSPREQKLFF
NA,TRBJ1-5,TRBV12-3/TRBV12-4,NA,TGTGCCAGCTCAGACGGGGTCGGGAATCAGCCCCAGCATTTT,CASSDGVGNQPQHF
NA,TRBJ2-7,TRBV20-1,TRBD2,TGCAGTGCCGGGGAGGGTGACGAGCAGTACTTC,CSAGEGDEQYF
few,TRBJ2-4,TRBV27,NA,TGTGCCAGCAGTTTATCCCCCTCCAGGGCCAAAAACATTCAGTACTTC,CASSLSPSRAKNIQYF
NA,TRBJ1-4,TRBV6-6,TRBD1,TGTGCCAGCACCCCGGACAGGGGTAATGAAAAACTGTTTTTT,CASTPDRGNEKLFF
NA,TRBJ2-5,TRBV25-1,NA,TGTGCCAGCAGTGAACGCAGGGAGCAAGAGACCCAGTACTTC,CASSERREQETQYF
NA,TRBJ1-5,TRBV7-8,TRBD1,TGTGCCAGCAGTCCCGTTTGGGGACAGAGCAATCAGCCCCAGCATTTT,CASSPVWGQSNQPQHF
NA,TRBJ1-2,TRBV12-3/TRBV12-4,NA,TGTGCCAGCAGTCCAGAGAGCACTTACTATGGCTACACCTTC,CASSPESTYYGYTF
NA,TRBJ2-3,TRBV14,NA,TGTGCCAGCAGCCAAGAGTTACCCACGGGGGATACGCAGTATTTT,CASSQELPTGDTQYF
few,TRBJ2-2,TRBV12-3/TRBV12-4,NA,TGTGCCAGCAGCCGGGGATTTGGCACCGGGGAGCTGTTTTTT,CASSRGFGTGELFF